This TCR beta chain was recovered during a study of cytomegalovirus exposure and HLA in healthy donors. The overall study: The approximately 120 million unique TCR beta sequences, from about 170 million T cells, were found by an earlier analysis.

Comment on this clone: The target antigen is unknown.

In germline, CDR1 is SGDLS, CDR2 YYNGEE. V lost 0 bases and J lost 5, with 11 bases in between. This CDR3 has 14 amino acids. General study points: Across all donors, roughly uniform sequencing depth was an assumption of the presence/absence analyses. CMV serostatus was the only immune exposure information that was available.

Primers for the PCR totalled 60 Vbeta and 13 Jbeta. Libraries were prepared by immunoSEQ multiplex PCR; TCRdb keeps only in-frame clonotypes and omits some of them. Of around 190,000 clones listed, roughly 87% are singletons. Sequencing input: PBMCs. This chain connects TRBV9 to TRBJ2-5; TRBD1 is a possible D gene (5 bases). The receptor was isolated from a woman between 45 and 60 years old in good health and CMV-seronegative. The CDR3 loop is CASSVGGARETQYF. CDR3 DNA sequence: TGTGCCAGCAGCGTAGGTGGGGCGCGGGAGACCCAGTACTTC. Full variable domain (outside the CDR3, taken from reference TRBV9 and TRBJ2-5): DSGVTQTPKHLITATGQRVTLRCSPRSGDLSVYWYQQSLDQGLQFLIQYYNGEERAKGNILERFSAQQFPDLHSELNLSSLELGDSALYFCASSVGGARETQYFGPGTRLLVL.